The 27 T cell receptor beta chains reported below all come from one sample, sequenced in a study of CXCR3-negative and CXCR3-positive naive CD8 T cells. Study-wide points: In CXCR3-positive naive cells, the TRB CDR3s were more hydrophobic than in CXCR3-negative naive cells.

These TCRs' antigens remain unknown. 5' RACE with UMI labels generated the TRB cDNA libraries. TCRdb re-called the 5' RACE reads and gives one entry per CDR3 protein, without DNA. Listed are some 130,000 distinct CDR3 sequences; roughly 0.39% falls within the top ten. Input material: naive CXCR3+ CD8+ T cells from blood. Subset in this sample: CD45RO-CCR7+CD27+CD95- naive CD8+ T cells expressing CXCR3 (TNR3+). The receptor set was obtained from a human donor in good health. Some clones in this sample may be carry-over from other donors' samples.

The V call is TRBV29-1, the J call TRBJ2-1; the D gene TCRdb calls, TRBD1, cannot be checked with no DNA. Germline V gene data show CDR1 as SQVTM and CDR2 as ANQGSEA. The CDR3 is made up of 12 amino acids. The CDR3 here is CSVEDRGNEQFF.

The chain employs TRBV28 and TRBJ2-1. Per the germline V gene, CDR1 is MDHEN and CDR2 is SYDVKM. The CDR3 spans 14 residues. The CDR3 loop is CASSLLARINEQFF.

The CDR3 here is CASSARTGGLQPQHF. This rearrangement joins TRBV6-2 or TRBV6-3 to TRBJ1-5; the TCRdb D gene call, TRBD1, has no DNA to confirm it. The CDR3 is 15 residues long. CDR1 MNHEY and CDR2 SVGEGT come from the germline V gene.

The genes are TRBV28 and TRBJ2-7; the D gene TCRdb calls, TRBD1, cannot be checked with no DNA. CDR3 length: 15 amino acids. CDR1 MDHEN and CDR2 SYDVKM come from the germline V gene. CDR3 region: CASRGGQGVSYEQYF.

This chain uses TRBV5-1 with TRBJ2-7; TCRdb proposes TRBD1, but this gene call is untestable without DNA. Germline V gene data show CDR1 as SGHRS and CDR2 as YFSETQ. This CDR3 is built from 16 residues. CDR3 residues: CASRHQPGGSSYEQYF. Full variable domain (outside the CDR3, taken from reference TRBV5-1 and TRBJ2-7): KAGVTQTPRYLIKTRGQQVTLSCSPISGHRSVSWYQQTPGQGLQFLFEYFSETQRNKGNFPGRFSGRQFSNSRSEMNVSTLELGDSALYLCASRHQPGGSSYEQYFGPGTRLTVT.

The chain combines TRBV28 with TRBJ2-7. The CDR3 is made up of 11 amino acids. Germline lookup yields CDR1 MDHEN and CDR2 SYDVKM. The CDR3 sequence: CASRDSYEQYF.

The chain carries TRBV24-1 and TRBJ2-5; the D call from TCRdb, TRBD1, cannot be confirmed without DNA. The CDR3 has 15 amino acids. Germline loops: CDR1 KGHDR, CDR2 SFDVKD. CDR3 region: CATSDLRQGRETQYF.

The gene calls are TRBV23-1 and TRBJ2-7; without DNA, the TCRdb call of TRBD2 cannot be checked. TRBV23-1 is marked as an open reading frame, function uncertain. The CDR3 has 16 residues. This CDR3 reads CASSQSGPADSYEQYF.

The CDR3 protein is CSVQDRAVGYTF. The rearrangement joins TRBV29-1 to TRBJ1-2; as DNA is missing, the TRBD1 call by TCRdb cannot be tested. Per the germline V gene, CDR1 is SQVTM and CDR2 is ANQGSEA. The CDR3 has 12 amino acids. The entire variable domain, with the rest obtained from reference TRBV29-1 and TRBJ1-2, is as follows: SAVISQKPSRDICQRGTSLTIQCQVDSQVTMMFWYRQQPGQSLTLIATANQGSEATYESGFVIDKFPISRPNLTFSTLTVSNMSPEDSSIYLCSVQDRAVGYTFGSGTRLTVV.

V is TRBV6-5 and J is TRBJ2-7; lacking DNA, the TRBD1 call made by TCRdb goes unchecked. The germline V gene has CDR1 MNHEY and CDR2 SVGAGI. The CDR3 spans 14 residues. CDR3 protein: CASSDRDRYYEQYF.

This chain joins TRBV4-1 and TRBJ2-7; TCRdb indicates TRBD2, and absent DNA this call remains unverified. In germline, CDR1 is MGHRA, CDR2 YSYEKL. The CDR3 covers 17 residues. This chain's CDR3 is CASSQGGLTSGTYEQYF.

The chain is built from TRBV29-1 and TRBJ2-1. Germline CDR1 is SQVTM and CDR2 is ANQGSEA. This CDR3 has 11 residues. CDR3: CSVERANEQFF.

The CDR3: CASSVGASYEQYF. The rearrangement uses TRBV7-9 and TRBJ2-7. The CDR3 consists of 13 residues. The V gene's germline CDR1 is SEHNR and CDR2 FQNEAQ (reference sequence).

The gene calls are TRBV7-9 and TRBJ2-6; TCRdb returns TRBD1, unconfirmable since there is no DNA. The CDR3 runs 19 residues. In germline, CDR1 is SEHNR, CDR2 FQNEAQ (reference sequence). CDR3 sequence reads: CASSSHRARGLSGANVLTF.

The rearrangement joins TRBV19 to TRBJ2-1; TCRdb reports TRBD2, a call that lacks DNA to check it against. The germline V gene encodes CDR1 LNHDA and CDR2 SQIVND (reference sequence). The length of the CDR3 is 18 residues. CDR3 sequence: CASSIFGTSGLSYNEQFF.

The chain employs TRBV7-8 and TRBJ2-3; the TCRdb D gene call, TRBD1, has no DNA to confirm it. The CDR3 runs to 16 residues. Per germline, CDR1 SGHVS and CDR2 FQNEAQ. This CDR3 is CASSLGGWGAEDTQYF.

This sequence joins TRBV5-6 and TRBJ2-7; the D gene TCRdb calls, TRBD1, cannot be checked with no DNA. This CDR3 has 14 residues. Germline lookup yields CDR1 SGHDT and CDR2 YYEEEE. CDR3 loop: CASSLFVRAYEQYF.

This sequence joins TRBV7-9 and TRBJ2-7; as DNA is missing, the TRBD1 call by TCRdb cannot be tested. This CDR3 contains 14 residues. Germline CDR1 reads SEHNR; CDR2 reads FQNEAQ (reference sequence). The CDR3 sequence is CASSLDPGAYEQYF. Full variable domain (remainder filled in from reference TRBV7-9 and TRBJ2-7): DTGVSQNPRHKITKRGQNVTFRCDPISEHNRLYWYRQTLGQGPEFLTYFQNEAQLEKSRLLSDRFSAERPKGSFSTLEIQRTEQGDSAMYLCASSLDPGAYEQYFGPGTRLTVT.

The V call is TRBV12-3 or TRBV12-4, the J call TRBJ2-5. This CDR3 comprises 11 residues. The CDR3 loop reads CASSGRETQYF.

The chain uses TRBV3-1 and TRBJ2-7; TCRdb's D call of TRBD1 is untestable without DNA. The CDR3 has 14 residues. The germline CDR1 and CDR2 sequences are LGHDT and YNNKEL (reference sequence). This CDR3 reads CASSQGTGGDEQYF.

The chain links TRBV5-1 to TRBJ2-7; the D gene TCRdb calls, TRBD1, cannot be checked with no DNA. The CDR3 has 17 amino acids. Germline V gene sequence: CDR1 SGHRS, CDR2 YFSETQ. The CDR3 is CASSLVGSSRDLTEQYF.

The chain carries TRBV14 and TRBJ1-1. The CDR3 consists of 15 residues. Germline V gene lookup returns CDR1 SGHDN and CDR2 FVKESK. CDR3 in amino acids: CASSQVRGGGTEAFF.

This chain connects TRBV7-9 to TRBJ2-7; TCRdb reports TRBD2, a call that lacks DNA to check it against. Germline V gene lookup returns CDR1 SEHNR and CDR2 FQNEAQ (reference sequence). The CDR3 has 14 residues. The CDR3 reads CASSRTSVYYEQYF. The full variable domain, with the rest looked up from reference TRBV7-9 and TRBJ2-7, is DTGVSQNPRHKITKRGQNVTFRCDPISEHNRLYWYRQTLGQGPEFLTYFQNEAQLEKSRLLSDRFSAERPKGSFSTLEIQRTEQGDSAMYLCASSRTSVYYEQYFGPGTRLTVT.

The chain joins TRBV18 to TRBJ2-3; TCRdb selects TRBD2, and the lack of DNA leaves this call unchecked. This CDR3 region has 14 residues. Germline-derived CDR1 and CDR2 are KGHSH and LQKENI. This CDR3 reads CASSPGGSTDTQYF.

The chain recombines TRBV20-1 with TRBJ2-7; TCRdb's assignment of TRBD2 cannot be checked, as there is no DNA. Germline CDR1 and CDR2: DFQATT and SNEGSKA (reference sequence). The CDR3 is 15 residues long. CDR3 amino acids: CSASGGGRAFYEQYF.

The chain couples TRBV12-3 or TRBV12-4 to TRBJ2-1; TCRdb reports TRBD1, a call that lacks DNA to check it against. The CDR3 covers 15 residues. Here the CDR3 reads CASSHGQGRNNEQFF.

The chain couples TRBV5-1 to TRBJ2-5; TCRdb returns TRBD1, unconfirmable since there is no DNA. Germline assignment: CDR1 SGHRS and CDR2 YFSETQ. The CDR3 is made up of 16 amino acids. The CDR3: CASGKVDRGYQETQYF.